Sequencing of this TCR beta chain was carried out in a study of tumor-infiltrating lymphocytes in primary liver carcinoma. Per germline, CDR1 SGHRS and CDR2 YFSETQ. J was trimmed by 6 bases and V by 4 bases; bases with no gene match: 19. CDR3 size: 19 residues. This clonotype occurred a few times. With roughly 0.5 ug total RNA as template and a constant-region primer, TCR beta cDNA was made. Sequencing libraries for TCR beta derived from three nested multiplex PCR rounds that used slightly modified ARM-PCR. Investigators reported that the first two PCR rounds, at 10 cycles each, used TRBV1-TRBV30 forward primers with a C-beta reverse primer. Via MiXCR, TCRdb re-called the multiplex PCR reads, giving one row per CDR3 protein. The sample consists of 190,000 or so distinct CDR3 sequences, around 60% of them appearing once. Unsorted whole blood served as the source of blood RNA, and germline DNA was extracted as well.

This chain joins TRBV5-1 and TRBJ2-3; TRBD2 matches at 11 bases. Sequences were obtained from peripheral blood. The sequence derives from a woman aged 55-69 years with primary liver carcinoma and hepatitis B virus infection. The CDR3 is CASSRIGLAGGGATDTQYF. The CDR3, as DNA: TGCGCCAGCAGCCGGATCGGGCTAGCGGGAGGTGGTGCGACGGATACGCAGTATTTT.